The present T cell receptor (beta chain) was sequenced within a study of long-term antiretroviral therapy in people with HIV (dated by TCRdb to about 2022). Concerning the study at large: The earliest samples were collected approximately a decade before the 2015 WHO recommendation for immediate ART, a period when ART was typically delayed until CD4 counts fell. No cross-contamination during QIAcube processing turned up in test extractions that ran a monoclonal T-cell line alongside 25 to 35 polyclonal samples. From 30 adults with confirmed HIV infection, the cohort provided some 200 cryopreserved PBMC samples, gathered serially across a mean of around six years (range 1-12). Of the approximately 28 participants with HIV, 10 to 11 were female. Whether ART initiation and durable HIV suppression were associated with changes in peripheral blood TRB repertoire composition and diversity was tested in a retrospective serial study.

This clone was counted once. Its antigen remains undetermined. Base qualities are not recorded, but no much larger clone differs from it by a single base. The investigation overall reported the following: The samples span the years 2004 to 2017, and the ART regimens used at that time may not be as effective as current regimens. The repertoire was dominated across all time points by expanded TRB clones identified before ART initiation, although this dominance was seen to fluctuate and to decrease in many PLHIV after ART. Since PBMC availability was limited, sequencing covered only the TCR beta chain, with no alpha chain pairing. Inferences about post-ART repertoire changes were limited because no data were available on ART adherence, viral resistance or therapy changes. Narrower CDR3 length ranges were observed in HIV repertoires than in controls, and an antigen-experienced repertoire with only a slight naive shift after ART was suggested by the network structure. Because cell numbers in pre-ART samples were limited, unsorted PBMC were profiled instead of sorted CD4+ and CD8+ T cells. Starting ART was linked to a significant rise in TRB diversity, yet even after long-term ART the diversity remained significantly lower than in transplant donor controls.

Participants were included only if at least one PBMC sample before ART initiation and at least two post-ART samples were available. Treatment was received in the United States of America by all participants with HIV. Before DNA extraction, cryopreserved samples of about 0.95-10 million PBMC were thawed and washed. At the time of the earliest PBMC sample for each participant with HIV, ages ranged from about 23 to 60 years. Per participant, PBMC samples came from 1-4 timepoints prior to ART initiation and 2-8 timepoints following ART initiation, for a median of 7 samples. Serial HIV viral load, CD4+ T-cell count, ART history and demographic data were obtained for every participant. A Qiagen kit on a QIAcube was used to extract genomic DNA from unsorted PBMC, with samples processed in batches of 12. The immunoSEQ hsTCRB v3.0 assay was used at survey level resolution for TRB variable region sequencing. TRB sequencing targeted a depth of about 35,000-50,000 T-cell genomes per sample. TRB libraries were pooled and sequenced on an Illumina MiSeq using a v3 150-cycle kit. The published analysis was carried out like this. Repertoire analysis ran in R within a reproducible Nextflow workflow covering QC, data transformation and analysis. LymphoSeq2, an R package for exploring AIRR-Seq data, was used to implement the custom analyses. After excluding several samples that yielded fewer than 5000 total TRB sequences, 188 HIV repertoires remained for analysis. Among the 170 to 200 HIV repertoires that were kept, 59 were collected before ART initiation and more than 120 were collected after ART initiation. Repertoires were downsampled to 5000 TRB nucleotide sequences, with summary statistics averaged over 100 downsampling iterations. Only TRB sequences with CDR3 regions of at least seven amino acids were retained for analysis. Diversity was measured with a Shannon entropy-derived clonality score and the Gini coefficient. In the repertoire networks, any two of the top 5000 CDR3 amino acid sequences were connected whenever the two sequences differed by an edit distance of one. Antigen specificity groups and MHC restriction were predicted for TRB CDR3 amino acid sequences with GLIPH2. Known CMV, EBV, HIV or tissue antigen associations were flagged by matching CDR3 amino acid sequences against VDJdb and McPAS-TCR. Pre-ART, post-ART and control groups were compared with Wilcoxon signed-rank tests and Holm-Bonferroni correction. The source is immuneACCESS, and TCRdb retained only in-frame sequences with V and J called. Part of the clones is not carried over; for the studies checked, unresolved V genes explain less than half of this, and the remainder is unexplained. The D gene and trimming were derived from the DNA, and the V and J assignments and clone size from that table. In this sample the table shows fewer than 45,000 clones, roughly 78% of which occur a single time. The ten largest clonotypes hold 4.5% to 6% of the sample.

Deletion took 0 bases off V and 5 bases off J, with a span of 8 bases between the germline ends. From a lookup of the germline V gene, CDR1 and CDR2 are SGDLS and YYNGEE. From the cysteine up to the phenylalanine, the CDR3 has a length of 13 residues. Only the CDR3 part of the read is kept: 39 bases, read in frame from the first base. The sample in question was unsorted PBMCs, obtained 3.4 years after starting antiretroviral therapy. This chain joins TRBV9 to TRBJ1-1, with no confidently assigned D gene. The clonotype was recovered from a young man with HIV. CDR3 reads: CASSVDRRTEAFF. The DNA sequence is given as TGTGCCAGCAGCGTAGACCGGCGGACTGAAGCTTTCTTT.